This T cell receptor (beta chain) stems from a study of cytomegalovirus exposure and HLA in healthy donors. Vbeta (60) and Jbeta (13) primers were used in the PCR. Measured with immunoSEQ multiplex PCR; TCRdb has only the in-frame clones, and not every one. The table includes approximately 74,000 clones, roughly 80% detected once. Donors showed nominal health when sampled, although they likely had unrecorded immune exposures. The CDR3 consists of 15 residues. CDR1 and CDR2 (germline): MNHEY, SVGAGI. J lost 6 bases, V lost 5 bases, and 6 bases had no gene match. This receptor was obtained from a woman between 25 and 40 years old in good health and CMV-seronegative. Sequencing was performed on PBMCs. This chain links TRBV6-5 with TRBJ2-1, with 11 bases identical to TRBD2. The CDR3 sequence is CASSISGGEPNEQFF. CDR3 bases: TGTGCCAGCAGTATTAGCGGGGGGGAACCCAATGAGCAGTTCTTC.